Each of the 2 T cell receptor beta chains below was sequenced from the same sample in a study of spatial heterogeneity in lung cancer. Each CDR3 protein is one row after TCRdb ran MiXCR on the 5' RACE reads. The sample yields 2,000 to 3,000 distinct CDR3 sequences, 8% seen once. Specified time point: sample taken at primary tumor resection. Study findings and constraints: Tumors with more nonsynonymous mutations had more expanded intratumoral alpha and beta TCRs.

These TCRs' antigens remain unknown. The sample was lung tumor tissue, taken at surgery. The source of these receptors is a male donor with early-stage non-small cell lung cancer.

The sample holds a few counts of this clonotype. This rearrangement joins TRBV29-1 to TRBJ2-7; maybe TRBD2 (5 bases). The germline V gene encodes CDR1 SQVTM and CDR2 ANQGSEA. V dropped 4 bases and J dropped 2 bases, with 15 bases sitting between them. The CDR3 extends over 14 amino acids. The CDR3 loop is CSVGSGWSPYEQYF. CDR3 bases: TGCAGCGTTGGCTCGGGGTGGTCTCCCTACGAGCAGTACTTC.

Only a few counts were recorded for this clonotype. The CDR3 nucleotides read TGTGCCAGCAGCTACCGGGGAGAGGCTGAAAAACTGTTTTTT. Its protein is CASSYRGEAEKLFF. The chain carries TRBV28 and TRBJ1-4; unclear D gene. Trimming cost V 6 bases and J 7 bases, with 15 bases left between them. Germline-derived CDR1 and CDR2 are MDHEN and SYDVKM. The CDR3 contains 14 residues. Based on the CDR3 plus reference TRBV28 and TRBJ1-4, the full variable domain is DVKVTQSSRYLVKRTGEKVFLECVQDMDHENMFWYRQDPGLGLRLIYFSYDVKMKEKGDIPEGYSVSREKKERFSLILESASTNQTSMYLCASSYRGEAEKLFFGSGTQLSVL.